This T cell receptor (beta chain) came from a study of CD8 T cells in ankylosing spondylitis. This clonotype was observed many times. Antigen: not known. Quantitative molecular-barcoded 5'-RACE generated the TCR beta libraries. MiXCR, applied by TCRdb to the 5' RACE reads, yields one record per CDR3 protein. Of 250,000 or so distinct CDR3 sequences listed, 20% to 30% were seen once; the top ten hold 0.5% to 0.75%. The study's findings and limits: Seemingly distinctive of ankylosing spondylitis blood was a TCR beta motif formed by eight highly homologous variants.

The sequence was obtained from a male donor with ankylosing spondylitis or in good health (not recorded which). Sequencing was carried out using blood, either unsorted or a sorted T cell fraction (not recorded which).

The CDR3 DNA reads TGCAGCGCGACCGCCTACGAGCAGTACTTC. Amino acid sequence: CSATAYEQYF. This chain links TRBV20-1 with TRBJ2-7, with D uncertain. Germline lookup yields CDR1 DFQATT and CDR2 SNEGSKA (reference sequence). The CDR3 runs to 10 residues.